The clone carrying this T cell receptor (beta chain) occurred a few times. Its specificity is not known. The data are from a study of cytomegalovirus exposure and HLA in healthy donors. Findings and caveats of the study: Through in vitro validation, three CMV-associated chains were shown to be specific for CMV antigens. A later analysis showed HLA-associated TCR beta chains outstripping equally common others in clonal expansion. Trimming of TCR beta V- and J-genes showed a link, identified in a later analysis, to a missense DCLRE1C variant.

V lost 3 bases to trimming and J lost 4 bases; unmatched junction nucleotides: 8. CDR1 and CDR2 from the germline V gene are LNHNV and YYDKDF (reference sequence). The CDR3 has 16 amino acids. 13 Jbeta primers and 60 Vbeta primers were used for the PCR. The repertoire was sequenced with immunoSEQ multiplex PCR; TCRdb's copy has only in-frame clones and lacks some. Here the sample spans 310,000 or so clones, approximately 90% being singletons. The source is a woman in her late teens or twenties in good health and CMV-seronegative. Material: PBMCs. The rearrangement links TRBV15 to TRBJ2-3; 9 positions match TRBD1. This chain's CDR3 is CATSSKQGAGSDTQYF. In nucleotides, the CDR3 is TGTGCCACCAGCAGCAAACAGGGGGCCGGGTCAGATACGCAGTATTTT.